The clone carrying this T cell receptor (beta chain) has a count of ten or more. The antigen is undetermined. The CDR3 end falls 3 residues outside the read, so it is completed with the germline J gene. This sample is drawn from a study of T cell clonality in common variable immunodeficiency. Overall study findings and caveats: Links between repertoire features and CVID complications were heterogeneity-limited. Common variable immunodeficiency TCR beta sequences reportedly had fewer deletions and N-nucleotide insertions. Compared with controls, CVID subjects had fewer shared TCRbeta clones.

The CDR3 length is 12 residues. Trimming stripped 3 bases from V and 5 bases from J, with 10 bases between. The germline V gene has CDR1 SQVTM and CDR2 ANQGSEA. Repertoires were generated with immunoSEQ multiplex PCR, while TCRdb's copy carries only in-frame clones and drops some. The sample is made up of tens of thousands of clones, none counted only once. This receptor was identified in a person aged 18-70 years in good health. Sequencing input: peripheral blood mononuclear cells. The rearrangement uses TRBV29-1 and TRBJ2-5; possible D gene TRBD2, 5 bases. This chain's CDR3 is CSVDVAGETQYF. The covered CDR3 bases are TGCAGCGTTGATGTGGCGGGCGAGACC. Full variable domain (missing parts from reference TRBV29-1 and TRBJ2-5): SAVISQKPSRDICQRGTSLTIQCQVDSQVTMMFWYRQQPGQSLTLIATANQGSEATYESGFVIDKFPISRPNLTFSTLTVSNMSPEDSSIYLCSVDVAGETQYFGPGTRLLVL.